Listed below are T cell receptor beta chains from one sample, sequenced in a study of shared clonotypes between healthy human individuals. Profiling relied on immunoSEQ multiplex PCR, and the TCRdb table lists in-frame clones only, not all of them. The table shows hundreds of thousands of clones, with about 96% occurring only once. The specimen was naive CD8+ T cells sorted from blood. Receptors were obtained from a young woman in good health. CDR3s include the opening cysteine and the closing phenylalanine or tryptophan. Fields, in order: CDR3 DNA, CDR3 protein, V gene, J gene, D gene. The D gene is left open where the match is weak.

DNA: TGCGCCAGCAGTGACGTCAACACAGATACGCAGTATTTT
CDR3: CASSDVNTDTQYF
V: TRBV10-2
J: TRBJ2-3
D: NA

DNA: TGTGCCAGCAGCACGGAAAGGATAAGGACTAGCGGGAGCACCGGGGAGCTGTTTTTT
CDR3: CASSTERIRTSGSTGELFF
V: TRBV11-2
J: TRBJ2-2
D: TRBD2

DNA: TGTGCCAGCAGTTGGGCAGGGGGAGAAAAACTGTTTTTT
CDR3: CASSWAGGEKLFF
V: TRBV28
J: TRBJ1-4
D: TRBD1

DNA: TGTGCCAGCAGCTTAGGCGGCAGTATGTGGGAGCAGTACTTC
CDR3: CASSLGGSMWEQYF
V: TRBV7-9
J: TRBJ2-5
D: NA

DNA: TGTGCCAGCGGGACTAGCGGAGGGTCCATGGAGTATTTT
CDR3: CASGTSGGSMEYF
V: TRBV6-5
J: TRBJ2-3
D: TRBD2

DNA: TGTGCCAGCAGCTTAGCTGCGGGAGGGCCTATAGATACGCAGTATTTT
CDR3: CASSLAAGGPIDTQYF
V: TRBV7-2
J: TRBJ2-3
D: TRBD2

DNA: TGCGCCAGCAGCCAAGAGGGACATGGCTACACCTTC
CDR3: CASSQEGHGYTF
V: TRBV4-1
J: TRBJ1-2
D: NA

DNA: TGTGCCAGCAGCTTGATCAGGGAGAGTTACGAGCAGTACTTC
CDR3: CASSLIRESYEQYF
V: TRBV7-9
J: TRBJ2-7
D: NA

DNA: TGTGCCAGCAGCTTTTATTACGATGGCTACACCTTC
CDR3: CASSFYYDGYTF
V: TRBV7-9
J: TRBJ1-2
D: NA

DNA: TGTGCCAGCAGTGCGACAGGCGCCTACGAGCAGTACTTC
CDR3: CASSATGAYEQYF
V: TRBV25-1
J: TRBJ2-7
D: NA

DNA: TGTGCCAGCAGTGAGGCAGGGGAGGGGGTGAACACTGAAGCTTTCTTT
CDR3: CASSEAGEGVNTEAFF
V: TRBV2
J: TRBJ1-1
D: NA

DNA: TGTGCCAGCAGTTTCACGACGGTGAACACTGAAGCTTTCTTT
CDR3: CASSFTTVNTEAFF
V: TRBV6-1
J: TRBJ1-1
D: NA

DNA: TGTGCCAGCAGTTTATCGGCCGGGACAGGGATCTACGAGCAGTACTTC
CDR3: CASSLSAGTGIYEQYF
V: TRBV27
J: TRBJ2-7
D: TRBD1

DNA: TGTGCCAGCATTGGGGAGACCCAGTACTTC
CDR3: CASIGETQYF
V: TRBV6-1
J: TRBJ2-5
D: NA

DNA: TGTGCCAGCACCACTAGCGGGGAGGACTACGAGCAGTACTTC
CDR3: CASTTSGEDYEQYF
V: TRBV5-4
J: TRBJ2-7
D: TRBD2

DNA: TGTGCCAGCAGCACGGACTTAAGCGGGACCCAGTACTTC
CDR3: CASSTDLSGTQYF
V: TRBV28
J: TRBJ2-5
D: NA

DNA: TGCGCCAGCAGGTTCCTATCCGGGACTAGCGGGGATGCTATGGGTGCCAAAAACATTCAGTACTTC
CDR3: CASRFLSGTSGDAMGAKNIQYF
V: TRBV5-1
J: TRBJ2-4
D: TRBD2